These 30 T cell receptor beta chains were sequenced from one sample in a study of blood T cell repertoires in COVID-19. Generated by immunoSEQ multiplex PCR, the TCRdb table keeps only in-frame clones and is missing some. The repertoire consists of 200,000 or so clones, with around 87% occurring once and the leading ten covering about 3%. Material for sequencing was PBMCs or T cells enriched from blood (not recorded which). These receptors all come from a woman aged 18-29 years in a cohort exposed to, infected with or recovered from COVID-19 (not recorded which).

The rearrangement uses TRBV19 and TRBJ1-1, with 8 bases matching TRBD1. CDR1 is LNHDA, CDR2 SQIVND, per germline (reference sequence). This CDR3 contains 14 residues. With 7 bases clipped from V and 0 bases from J, the junction kept 4 bases outside the gene matches. CDR3 protein: CASTQGALNTEAFF. CDR3 nucleotide sequence: TGTGCCAGTACGCAGGGGGCGTTGAACACTGAAGCTTTCTTT.

Written as DNA, the CDR3 is TGTGCCAGCAGCATCGACAGCCTAAACACTGAAGCTTTCTTT. Its translation: CASSIDSLNTEAFF. The chain combines TRBV5-4 with TRBJ1-1; tentative D call: TRBD1 (5 bases). V lost 4 bases and J 2 bases, leaving 12 bases between the germline ends. The germline gives CDR1 SGHNT, CDR2 YYREEE (reference sequence). This CDR3 has 14 residues.

The gene calls are TRBV19 and TRBJ1-1, with D possibly TRBD1 on 5 matching bases. The CDR3 loop spans 13 amino acids. The V gene lost 1 base and the J gene lost 7 bases, with 10 bases spanning the gap. Germline V gene sequence: CDR1 LNHDA, CDR2 SQIVND (reference sequence). CDR3 nucleotide sequence: TGTGCCAGTAGTATAGGTTTGACAGTTGAAGCTTTCTTT. It is translated as CASSIGLTVEAFF.

V usage is TRBV5-1 and J usage is TRBJ1-3; D is unclear. Germline CDR1 is SGHRS and CDR2 is YFSETQ. This CDR3 is 13 amino acids long. Between the trimmed V and J ends, which lost 4 bases and 0 bases, there was a span of 5 bases. The CDR3 loop reads CASSESSGNTIYF. The CDR3 coding sequence is TGCGCCAGCAGCGAGAGCTCTGGAAACACCATATATTTT.

J is TRBJ2-1 and V is TRBV9, with 13 bases fitting TRBD2. J lost 0 bases, V lost 3 bases, and 12 bases had no gene match. CDR1 is SGDLS and CDR2 is YYNGEE in the germline V gene. The CDR3 covers 20 residues. For the CDR3, the DNA is TGTGCCAGCAGCGGGGTCGGGACTAGCGGGACTTCAAGCTCCTACAATGAGCAGTTCTTC. Translation gives CASSGVGTSGTSSSYNEQFF.

This clone was picked up one time. The V and J genes are TRBV7-8 and TRBJ2-3, with TRBD2 matching 9 bases. Germline V gene data show CDR1 as SGHVS and CDR2 as FQNEAQ. V trimming: 2 bases; J trimming: 5 bases; junction bases outside the gene matches: 8. CDR3 length equals 16 residues. The CDR3 sequence: CASSLRRGGPGDTQYF. CDR3 bases: TGTGCCAGCAGCTTACGGCGGGGGGGCCCAGGAGATACGCAGTATTTT.

The chain uses TRBV4-2 and TRBJ2-2, with 9 bases fitting TRBD2. Losses at the gene ends were 4 bases for V and 8 bases for J; bases not matched to a gene: 5. The CDR3 runs to 14 residues. Per germline, CDR1 LGHNA and CDR2 YNFKEQ. The CDR3 loop is CASSLAGETGELFF. CDR3 coding DNA: TGTGCCAGCAGCCTAGCGGGGGAGACTGGGGAGCTGTTTTTT.

V is TRBV5-5 and J is TRBJ1-1; a weak D match, TRBD1 (6 bases). Deletions cut 9 bases from V and 1 base from J, with 22 bases between. The germline gives CDR1 SGHKS, CDR2 YYEKEE (reference sequence). The CDR3 extends over 16 amino acids. CDR3 bases: TGTGCCACCCATTCCGGCCGGGGGGCAACGAACACTGAAGCTTTCTTT. It yields the protein CATHSGRGATNTEAFF. The full variable domain, in which reference TRBV5-5 and TRBJ1-1 provide the parts outside the CDR3, is DAGVTQSPTHLIKTRGQQVTLRCSPISGHKSVSWYQQVLGQGPQFIFQYYEKEERGRGNFPDRFSARQFPNYSSELNVNALLLGDSALYLCATHSGRGATNTEAFFGQGTRLTVV.

The rearrangement links TRBV20-1 to TRBJ2-2; 7 bases match TRBD2. Germline lookup yields CDR1 DFQATT and CDR2 SNEGSKA (reference sequence). The length of the CDR3 is 15 residues. V dropped 3 bases and J dropped 6; count of bases not matched to a gene: 10. CDR3 sequence reads: CSASFPSGGSGELFF. The CDR3 region has the DNA TGCAGTGCTAGTTTTCCTAGCGGCGGTTCCGGGGAGCTGTTTTTT.

On this clone: In the same sample, other DNA sequences code for this CDR3. The chain couples TRBV3-1 (or the pseudogene TRBV3-2) to TRBJ2-5; 14 positions match TRBD2. Germline CDR1 is LGHDT and CDR2 is YNNKEL (reference sequence). V gave up 3 bases and J gave up 4 bases; unmatched junction bases: 1. The CDR3 covers 15 residues. The CDR3 here is CASSQGTSGGETQYF. In DNA, the CDR3 is TGTGCCAGCAGCCAGGGGACTAGCGGGGGAGAGACCCAGTACTTC.

The genes are TRBV6-5 and TRBJ1-1; D perhaps matches TRBD1 (5 bases). This CDR3 is 15 amino acids long. Germline CDR1 reads MNHEY; CDR2 reads SVGAGI. Trimming left V 10 bases short and J 3 bases short, with 21 bases between. The CDR3 sequence: CATQRNQGGDTEAFF. CDR3 DNA: TGTGCCACCCAAAGGAATCAGGGTGGGGACACTGAAGCTTTCTTT.

This chain joins TRBV4-2 and TRBJ1-3; possible D gene TRBD1, 5 bases. CDR1 LGHNA and CDR2 YNFKEQ come from the germline V gene. The CDR3 is made up of 15 amino acids. V gave up 4 bases and J gave up 2 bases, with 12 bases separating them. The CDR3 region has the DNA TGTGCCAGCAGCCCCGATGGGACTGCTGGAAACACCATATATTTT. Protein sequence: CASSPDGTAGNTIYF.

This chain uses TRBV11-3 with TRBJ2-1; 12 nucleotides line up with TRBD2. The CDR3 loop spans 17 amino acids. In germline, CDR1 is SGHNT, CDR2 YENEEA. After removal of 4 bases from V and 3 bases from J, the junction contained 7 bases not matched to a gene. The CDR3, as DNA: TGTGCCAGCAGCTCAGTTCGGACTAGCGGGGTCTACAATGAGCAGTTCTTC. Encoded protein: CASSSVRTSGVYNEQFF.

V and J are TRBV18 and TRBJ2-1; D is ambiguous. Trimming stripped 3 bases from V and 2 bases from J, with 14 bases between. CDR1 and CDR2 from the germline V gene are KGHSH and LQKENI. The CDR3 covers 16 residues. CDR3 amino acids: CASSPHHGPPYNEQFF. DNA of the CDR3: TGTGCCAGCTCACCTCATCACGGTCCGCCCTACAATGAGCAGTTCTTC.

The chain employs TRBV4-2 and TRBJ2-1; D unclear. V was trimmed by 0 bases and J by 5 bases, leaving 8 bases between them. Germline V gives CDR1 LGHNA, CDR2 YNFKEQ. CDR3 size: 14 residues. Here the CDR3 reads CASSQDLTNNEQFF. The CDR3 region has the DNA TGTGCCAGCAGCCAAGATTTGACAAACAATGAGCAGTTCTTC.

Comments on this clone: The junction differs from germline at one of its ends, possibly a read error. The rearrangement uses TRBV7-9 and TRBJ2-1, with 7 positions matching TRBD1. Germline CDR1 SEHNR, CDR2 FQNEAQ (reference sequence). The CDR3 sequence is 17 residues long. The CDR3 DNA reads TGTGCCAGCACCTTATCACGACGACAGGGCCTCCACAATGAGCAGTTCTTC. The encoded protein is CASTLSRRQGLHNEQFF.

The chain employs TRBV10-1 and TRBJ2-1; D perhaps matches TRBD1 (6 bases). Germline CDR1 and CDR2: WNHNN and SYGVQD (reference sequence). This CDR3 comprises 13 residues. V dropped 6 bases and J dropped 5 bases, with 11 bases sitting between them. Here the CDR3 reads CASRDSGNNEQFF. In DNA form, the CDR3 reads TGCGCCAGCAGGGACAGTGGAAACAATGAGCAGTTCTTC.

The V call is TRBV6-5, the J call TRBJ1-4; TRBD1 might be the D (5 bases). The germline V gene has CDR1 MNHEY and CDR2 SVGAGI. V lost 8 bases and J 3 bases, leaving 13 bases between the germline ends. CDR3 length: 14 residues. Here the CDR3 reads CASRKTAANEKLFF. DNA of the CDR3: TGTGCCAGCCGCAAGACAGCCGCTAATGAAAAACTGTTTTTT.

The V gene is TRBV28, the J gene TRBJ1-2, with 7 bases identical to TRBD1. The CDR3 is made up of 14 amino acids. The junction had 5 bases not matched to a gene; V was cut back by 2 bases and J by 5 bases. Germline assignment: CDR1 MDHEN and CDR2 SYDVKM. The CDR3: CASSLAGTEYGYTF. CDR3 coding DNA: TGTGCCAGCAGTTTAGCCGGGACAGAATATGGCTACACCTTC.

This clone was counted once. The rearrangement joins TRBV6-4 to TRBJ2-3, with no clear D. The V gene's germline CDR1 is MRHNA and CDR2 SNTAGT. V lost 3 bases and J 2 bases, leaving 6 bases between the germline ends. The CDR3 contains 13 residues. The CDR3 nucleotides read TGTGCCAGCAGTGAGAGAATCACAGATACGCAGTATTTT. Protein sequence: CASSERITDTQYF.

The V gene is TRBV19, the J gene TRBJ2-2, with a weak D call TRBD2 (5 bases). This CDR3 comprises 12 residues. Looked up from germline, CDR1 is LNHDA and CDR2 is SQIVND (reference sequence). Trimming took off 5 bases at V and 6 bases at J, with 7 bases between the two ends. CDR3: CASSSGAGELFF. CDR3 in DNA: TGTGCCAGTAGTTCCGGGGCCGGGGAGCTGTTTTTT.

The rearrangement uses TRBV14 and TRBJ1-2, with 9 positions matching TRBD1. The CDR3 has 16 residues. Per the germline V gene, CDR1 is SGHDN and CDR2 is FVKESK. After removal of 1 base from V and 1 base from J, the junction contained 4 bases not matched to a gene. CDR3 DNA sequence: TGTGCCAGCAGCCAAGTTCCGACAGGGGGTAACTATGGCTACACCTTC. Amino acids: CASSQVPTGGNYGYTF.

The chain employs TRBV7-6 and TRBJ2-3; 9 bases agree with TRBD1. J was trimmed by 7 bases and V by 7 bases; bases with no gene match: 6. Germline-derived CDR1 and CDR2 are SGHVS and FNYEAQ. The CDR3 runs to 13 residues. CDR3 region: CASTGTGRYTQYF. In DNA, the CDR3 is TGTGCCAGCACCGGGACAGGGAGGTATACGCAGTATTTT.

This sequence joins TRBV27 and TRBJ2-7; 7 nucleotides line up with TRBD1. Germline CDR1 MNHEY, CDR2 SMNVEV (reference sequence). V lost 3 bases and J lost 3; bases outside the gene matches: 2. The CDR3 consists of 13 residues. The CDR3 reads CASSLGQNYEQYF. The CDR3 DNA reads as TGTGCCAGCAGTTTGGGACAGAACTACGAGCAGTACTTC.

The chain carries TRBV3-1 (or the pseudogene TRBV3-2) and TRBJ2-5; TRBD1 is a possible D gene (6 bases). The germline V and J ends were trimmed by 7 bases and 2 bases, with 11 bases remaining between them. The CDR3 spans 13 residues. The germline V gene has CDR1 LGHDT and CDR2 YNNKEL (reference sequence). The CDR3 loop is CASTRTEQETQYF. CDR3 bases: TGTGCCAGCACCCGGACAGAACAAGAGACCCAGTACTTC.

This rearrangement joins TRBV24-1 to TRBJ1-3; 7 bases map to TRBD1. Looked up from germline, CDR1 is KGHDR and CDR2 is SFDVKD. V shed 5 bases, J shed 0 bases, and the junction held 24 bases outside the gene matches. The CDR3 extends over 22 amino acids. In nucleotides, the CDR3 is TGTGCCACCAGTGCCGTCTCAGTTCCGGGACAGTTCCCCCTAGGCTCTGGAAACACCATATATTTT. Translation: CATSAVSVPGQFPLGSGNTIYF.

This chain connects TRBV2 to TRBJ1-3; D uncertain. This CDR3 comprises 15 residues. The V end was cut by 8 bases, the J end by 0 bases, with 14 bases between. Germline V gene sequence: CDR1 SNHLY, CDR2 FYNNEI. The CDR3 DNA sequence: TGTGCCAGCGTTACGGAGACTTACTCTGGAAACACCATATATTTT. It encodes CASVTETYSGNTIYF.

Only one count was recorded for this clone. The gene calls are TRBV10-3 and TRBJ1-2; 7 bases match TRBD1. CDR3 length equals 14 residues. The J segment lost 5 bases and the V segment lost 0 bases, leaving 3 bases of the junction unmatched. Germline loops: CDR1 ENHRY, CDR2 SYGVKD. CDR3 sequence: CAISESGTEYGYTF. CDR3 coding DNA: TGTGCCATCAGTGAGTCCGGGACAGAATATGGCTACACCTTC.

In this sample, this clone turned up a few times. The chain links TRBV27 to TRBJ1-1; 7 bases are shared with TRBD1. Germline values: CDR1 MNHEY, CDR2 SMNVEV (reference sequence). The J segment lost 4 bases and the V segment lost 5 bases, leaving 4 bases of the junction unmatched. The CDR3 loop spans 13 amino acids. CDR3 in DNA: TGTGCCAGCAGTGAAAGGGGGCCCACTGAAGCTTTCTTT. This translates into CASSERGPTEAFF.

This chain joins TRBV5-1 and TRBJ1-4, with TRBD1 as a possible D gene (6 bases). Per germline, CDR1 SGHRS and CDR2 YFSETQ. This CDR3 is 16 amino acids long. V was cut by 4 bases and J by 3 bases, with 16 bases left in between. CDR3 residues: CASSMDRTVSNEKLFF. As DNA, the CDR3 is TGCGCCAGCAGCATGGACAGAACGGTGTCTAATGAAAAACTGTTTTTT.